This TCR beta chain emerged from a study of blood T cell repertoires in COVID-19. Across the whole study: In each case, the material was cDNA or gDNA derived from T cells, B-cell-depleted T cells, or PBMCs.

CDR3 length: 16 residues. Germline V gives CDR1 SEHNR, CDR2 FQNEAQ (reference sequence). V was pared by 5 bases and J by 4 bases, with 20 bases between. The data were produced by immunoSEQ multiplex PCR, yet TCRdb's version contains in-frame clones alone and is incomplete. This table has a few hundred thousand clones, 80% to 90% appearing once. The table lists this clone with a count of one. Researchers sorted participants into cohorts using their self-reported clinical history. A case of COVID-19 had been met by exposed participants within 2 weeks before study entry. Sequenced material: PBMCs or T cells enriched from blood (not recorded which). The genes are TRBV7-9 and TRBJ1-1; D not certain. This TCR came from a woman aged 45-59 years who had been exposed to COVID-19. The CDR3 protein is CASSLSPTLSGTEAFF. In nucleotides, the CDR3 is TGTGCCAGCAGCCTCTCCCCCACTCTTTCGGGCACTGAAGCTTTCTTT.